The 27 T cell receptor beta chains below all came from one sample that was sequenced in a study of cytomegalovirus exposure and HLA in healthy donors. Primers included in the PCR were 60 Vbeta and 13 Jbeta primers. Generated by immunoSEQ multiplex PCR, the TCRdb table keeps only in-frame clones and is missing some. The table includes around 160,000 clones, roughly 80% detected once. The specimen sequenced was PBMCs. The receptors come from a human donor in good health.

This chain joins TRBV4-3 and TRBJ2-2; 9 bases fit TRBD1. V shed 4 bases and J 1 base; nucleotides not matched to a gene: 4. The germline V gene encodes CDR1 LGHNA and CDR2 YSLEER. The CDR3 has 16 amino acids. CDR3 residues: CASSRLTGGNTGELFF. The CDR3, as DNA: TGCGCCAGCAGCCGTTTGACAGGGGGGAACACCGGGGAGCTGTTTTTT.

To note about this clone: One end of the junction does not line up with germline, which may come from a read error. The rearrangement uses TRBV7-7 and TRBJ2-2; D not certain. The CDR3 extends over 15 amino acids. Germline V gene sequence: CDR1 SSHAT, CDR2 FNYEAQ (reference sequence). The CDR3 DNA sequence: TGTGCTAGCAGCCGATCTAGAGCGAACACCGGGGAGCTGTTTTTT. Its protein is CASSRSRANTGELFF.

The chain uses TRBV6-5 and TRBJ1-6; 9 nucleotides match TRBD1. The germline V gene has CDR1 MNHEY and CDR2 SVGAGI. The length of the CDR3 is 14 residues. Trimming took 6 bases from V and 7 from J; bases not matched to a gene: 4. The CDR3 DNA follows: TGTGCCAGCAGACCAGACAGGGGGAATTCACCCCTCCACTTT. Residues: CASRPDRGNSPLHF.

This sequence joins TRBV19 and TRBJ2-1; D not resolved. The ends were cut back, 0 bases at V and 6 bases at J, with 3 bases in the middle. The CDR3 is made up of 12 amino acids. The germline gives CDR1 LNHDA, CDR2 SQIVND (reference sequence). As DNA, the CDR3 is TGTGCCAGTAGTATAGATCGCAATGAGCAGTTCTTC. This codes for CASSIDRNEQFF.

The J gene is TRBJ1-3, the V gene TRBV7-2; 7 bases are a match to TRBD1. Trimming took 5 bases from V and 4 from J; bases not matched to a gene: 8. CDR1 and CDR2 (germline): SGHTA, FQGNSA. The CDR3 contains 15 residues. CDR3 region: CASSRQGVGGNTIYF. Here the CDR3 DNA reads TGTGCCAGCAGCCGTCAGGGGGTGGGGGGAAACACCATATATTTT.

The V call is TRBV14, the J call TRBJ2-2; 8 bases align to TRBD1. Germline V gene lookup returns CDR1 SGHDN and CDR2 FVKESK. The V gene end was trimmed by 3 bases and the J gene end by 5 bases; junction bases not matched to a gene: 5. The CDR3 runs to 15 residues. The CDR3 sequence is CASSHQGARTGELFF. CDR3 DNA: TGTGCCAGCAGCCACCAGGGGGCACGGACCGGGGAGCTGTTTTTT.

This rearrangement joins TRBV6-6 to TRBJ1-2, with 7 positions matching TRBD1. V gave up 6 bases and J gave up 2 bases; unmatched junction bases: 3. The CDR3 is 13 residues long. Germline CDR1 reads MNHNY; CDR2 reads SVGAGI (reference sequence). This CDR3 is CASRTTGNYGYTF. CDR3 sequence (DNA): TGTGCCAGCAGGACGACAGGGAACTATGGCTACACCTTC.

To note about this clone: At one end, the junction sequence differs from germline, possibly due to a read error. V gene TRBV6-1 combines with J gene TRBJ1-6, with unresolved D. From germline, CDR1 is MNHNS and CDR2 SASEGT. CDR3 length: 10 residues. The CDR3 region is CASSEWTPNF. The CDR3 nucleotides are TGTGCCAGCAGTGAATGGACTCCCAACTTT.

The V call is TRBV10-3, the J call TRBJ2-1, with D tentatively TRBD2 (5 bases). CDR1 is ENHRY, CDR2 SYGVKD, per germline. V lost 0 bases, J lost 9 bases, and 12 bases lay in between. This CDR3 contains 14 residues. CDR3 amino acids: CAISESINAGEQFF. CDR3 DNA: TGTGCCATCAGTGAGTCGATAAATGCGGGTGAGCAGTTCTTC.

The chain uses TRBV12-5 and TRBJ1-1; 11 bases map to TRBD1. CDR1 and CDR2 (germline): LGHNT, FRNRAP. This CDR3 region has 17 residues. V was pared by 3 bases and J by 4 bases, with 10 bases of the junction left unmatched. This chain's CDR3 is CASGFLGGDRGFTEAFF. Here the CDR3 DNA reads TGTGCTAGTGGTTTCCTAGGTGGGGACAGGGGGTTCACTGAAGCTTTCTTT.

V is TRBV4-1 and J is TRBJ2-1; D unclear. Germline CDR1 and CDR2: MGHRA and YSYEKL. Trimming stripped 0 bases from V and 6 bases from J, with 18 bases between. The CDR3 runs 17 residues. The CDR3 is CASSQDIVAYWSNEQFF. The CDR3, as DNA: TGCGCCAGCAGCCAAGATATTGTCGCCTACTGGAGCAATGAGCAGTTCTTC.

The genes are TRBV10-3 and TRBJ1-1; TRBD1 agrees at 8 bases. The length of the CDR3 is 15 residues. Germline CDR1 is ENHRY and CDR2 is SYGVKD. Losses at the gene ends were 10 bases for V and 5 bases for J; bases not matched to a gene: 15. The CDR3 DNA follows: TGTGCCACCGTTGGACAGGGTTTAGGGTATACTGAAGCTTTCTTT. Translating gives CATVGQGLGYTEAFF.

This clone was found a few times. The V gene is TRBV25-1, the J gene TRBJ2-3; possible D gene TRBD2, 6 bases. V shed 2 bases and J shed 4 bases, with 10 bases lying between them. The CDR3 spans 14 residues. CDR1 is MGHDK and CDR2 is SYGVNS in the germline V gene. The CDR3 reads CASSEAGFADTQYF. The CDR3 DNA reads TGTGCCAGCAGTGAAGCGGGGTTCGCAGATACGCAGTATTTT. Filled out from reference TRBV25-1 and TRBJ2-3, the complete variable domain reads EADIYQTPRYLVIGTGKKITLECSQTMGHDKMYWYQQDPGMELHLIHYSYGVNSTEKGDLSSESTVSRIRTEHFPLTLESARPSHTSQYLCASSEAGFADTQYFGPGTRLTVL.

CDR3 coding DNA: TGTGCCAGCAGCCCGACTAGCGGGGGGGCGGAGACCCAGTACTTC. Its translation is CASSPTSGGAETQYF. The chain carries TRBV7-3 and TRBJ2-5; 14 nucleotides agree with TRBD2. The CDR3 has 15 residues. CDR1 and CDR2 (germline): SGHTA, FQGTGA. J lost 5 bases, V lost 5 bases, and 4 bases had no gene match.

This chain joins TRBV5-1 and TRBJ1-2; D may be TRBD1 (6 bases). Germline CDR1 SGHRS, CDR2 YFSETQ. The V gene lost 4 bases and the J gene lost 2 bases, with 9 bases spanning the gap. This CDR3 spans 13 amino acids. In DNA, the CDR3 is TGCGCCAGCAGCGCGGGGGCGAACTATGGCTACACCTTC. This encodes CASSAGANYGYTF.

This clone was seen more than once but under ten times. This chain connects TRBV2 to TRBJ1-1; 10 bases agree with TRBD1. The CDR3 is made up of 13 amino acids. J lost 1 base, V lost 8 bases, and 1 base had no gene match. The germline V gene has CDR1 SNHLY and CDR2 FYNNEI. The CDR3 protein is CASRDRGNTEAFF. The CDR3 region has the DNA TGTGCCAGCCGGGACAGGGGGAACACTGAAGCTTTCTTT.

The V gene is TRBV28, the J gene TRBJ1-6, with 9 bases matching TRBD1. The germline gives CDR1 MDHEN, CDR2 SYDVKM. The V gene end was trimmed by 6 bases and the J gene end by 9 bases; junction bases not matched to a gene: 9. The CDR3 is made up of 15 amino acids. CDR3 coding DNA: TGTGCCAGCAGACGGGACAGGGTCCTTGGTTCACCCCTCCACTTT. Translating it yields CASRRDRVLGSPLHF.

This clone was detected once. The chain employs TRBV6-1 and TRBJ2-1, with 10 bases identical to TRBD2. V was pared by 6 bases and J by 4 bases, with 6 bases of the junction left unmatched. The germline V gene encodes CDR1 MNHNS and CDR2 SASEGT. CDR3 length: 15 amino acids. The CDR3 spells CASSLSGGVYNEQFF. The CDR3 DNA sequence: TGTGCCAGCAGCTTGAGCGGGGGGGTGTACAATGAGCAGTTCTTC.

To note about this clone: The sample carries other DNA sequences with the same CDR3. This chain links TRBV5-1 with TRBJ1-1, with D uncertain. Germline V gives CDR1 SGHRS, CDR2 YFSETQ. CDR3 length: 15 amino acids. Deletions cut 2 bases from V and 3 bases from J, with 14 bases between. CDR3 sequence reads: CASSFQIPGDTEAFF. The CDR3 bases are TGCGCCAGCAGCTTTCAGATCCCCGGGGACACTGAAGCTTTCTTT.

The chain carries TRBV19 and TRBJ2-1; 8 positions agree with TRBD1. The junction had 7 bases not matched to a gene; V was cut back by 7 bases and J by 2 bases. The CDR3 is made up of 15 amino acids. Germline CDR1 is LNHDA and CDR2 is SQIVND (reference sequence). This CDR3 is CASTAGTGPYNEQFF. The CDR3 nucleotides read TGTGCCAGTACTGCCGGGACAGGTCCCTACAATGAGCAGTTCTTC.

The chain uses TRBV11-3 and TRBJ2-2; TRBD1 agrees at 9 bases. The germline gives CDR1 SGHNT, CDR2 YENEEA. Unmatched junction bases numbered 2, after V lost 5 bases and J lost 1 base. This CDR3 has 15 amino acids. CDR3 DNA: TGTGCCAGCAGCATGGACAGGGGGAACACCGGGGAGCTGTTTTTT. Protein: CASSMDRGNTGELFF.

Only one count was recorded for this clone. The chain uses TRBV4-1 and TRBJ2-3; maybe TRBD1 (5 bases). The CDR3 covers 14 residues. Trimming took 1 base from V and 1 from J, leaving 6 bases between them. Germline loops: CDR1 MGHRA, CDR2 YSYEKL. The CDR3 DNA sequence: TGCGCCAGCAGCCAAGGCAGGGGCACAGATACGCAGTATTTT. Translation gives CASSQGRGTDTQYF.

The chain joins TRBV7-6 to TRBJ2-3; D perhaps matches TRBD2 (6 bases). CDR3 length: 14 amino acids. The ends were cut back, 3 bases at V and 4 bases at J, with 11 bases in the middle. Germline V CDR1 and CDR2: SGHVS, FNYEAQ. For the CDR3, the DNA is TGTGCCAGCAGCTTGGGGGGACCCGCAGATACGCAGTATTTT. As protein: CASSLGGPADTQYF.

The genes are TRBV6-6 and TRBJ1-4; possibly TRBD1 for D (5 bases). V gave up 5 bases and J gave up 6 bases, with 16 bases separating them. The CDR3 length is 15 residues. Per the germline V gene, CDR1 is MNHNY and CDR2 is SVGAGI (reference sequence). DNA of the CDR3: TGTGCCAGCAGTCGTCCGACAGCAGTACATGAAAAACTGTTTTTT. Translation: CASSRPTAVHEKLFF.

The chain joins TRBV10-2 to TRBJ2-5, with 8 bases that match TRBD2. Germline loops: CDR1 WSHSY, CDR2 SAAADI. The CDR3 is 16 amino acids. J lost 5 bases, V lost 0 bases, and 8 bases had no gene match. The CDR3: CASSESLAGLRETQYF. The CDR3 region has the DNA TGCGCCAGCAGTGAGTCTTTAGCGGGGTTAAGGGAGACCCAGTACTTC.

The rearrangement links TRBV9 to TRBJ2-3; D might be TRBD2 (5 bases). There are 15 residues in the CDR3. The ends were cut back, 0 bases at V and 3 bases at J, with 11 bases in the middle. Germline values: CDR1 SGDLS, CDR2 YYNGEE. CDR3 loop: CASSVDLLATDTQYF. CDR3 coding DNA: TGTGCCAGCAGCGTAGATCTCCTAGCAACAGATACGCAGTATTTT.

V usage is TRBV7-9 and J usage is TRBJ2-7, with D possibly TRBD2 on 6 matching bases. CDR3 length equals 16 residues. Germline CDR1 and CDR2: SEHNR and FQNEAQ (reference sequence). The V gene lost 5 bases and the J gene lost 1 base, with 18 bases spanning the gap. DNA for the CDR3: TGTGCCAGCAGCCCCGATGGTGGAGGGAAATCCTACGAGCAGTACTTC. Its protein product is CASSPDGGGKSYEQYF.